This T cell receptor beta chain was recorded in a study of vaccination and CD4 T cells after COVID-19. Study conclusions and caveats: Spike mono-reactive status applied to 304 of 307 vaccine-specific clones in convalescent patients. The rise in median SARS-CoV-2-reactive clonotypes, from around 19 to 38, was not significant.

As for this clonotype: What it recognizes is unknown.

With the Oncomine TCR Beta short-read assay, DNA from cultured CD4+ T cells was sequenced. TCRdb recomputed calls from the PCR reads with MiXCR, one row per CDR3 protein. The sample contains 7,000 or so distinct CDR3 sequences, about 76% of which appear only once. V lost 2 bases to trimming and J lost 7 bases, with 8 bases between them. Germline-derived CDR1 and CDR2 are SGHTA and FQGNSA. CDR3 length equals 12 residues. Regarding treatment: approximately nine-day PBMC culture with coronavirus spike peptide pools or control peptides (ViraFEST assay). ViraFEST stimulated the growth of antigen-specific T cells using peptide pools and subsequently profiled their TCRs by sequencing.

This TCR was sampled from a human donor who had recovered from COVID-19. V gene TRBV7-2 combines with J gene TRBJ1-2; the D gene is possibly TRBD1 (5 bases). The material sequenced was CD4+ T cells from blood, cultured in vitro. CDR3 nucleotide sequence: TGTGCCAGCAGCTTATGGGGGGTTGGCTACACCTTC. Translating it yields CASSLWGVGYTF.